The source of this TCR beta chain is a study of blood T cell repertoires in COVID-19. Background on the study: Acute-phase and convalescent COVID-19 samples originated in the United States, Italy and Spain. T cells, B-cell-depleted T cells, or PBMCs provided the cDNA or gDNA that served as material.

In the original analysis: Reference gene primer amplification in the assay estimated nucleated cell counts. Some clones are missing from TCRdb's copy, which holds only in-frame ones; the method was immunoSEQ multiplex PCR. D and trimming were read from the DNA, whereas the V and J calls and clone size are those reported in that table. The repertoire includes about 270,000 clones, around 81% of them detected once, and 2.5% to 3% sits in the top ten. The ends lost 1 base at V and 2 bases at J; junction bases unmatched: 2. The CDR3 is 16 residues long. Per the germline V gene, CDR1 is SGHTA and CDR2 is FQGNSA.

What was sequenced was peripheral blood. The receptor was derived from a woman aged 55-75 years with active or convalescent COVID-19. The rearrangement links TRBV7-2 to TRBJ1-5; 10 bases are a match to TRBD1. CDR3 DNA sequence: TGTGCCAGCAGCTTAGGGGACAGGGGAGGCAATCAGCCCCAGCATTTT. This codes for CASSLGDRGGNQPQHF. The variable domain in full, with the rest retrieved from reference TRBV7-2 and TRBJ1-5, is GAGVSQSPSNKVTEKGKDVELRCDPISGHTALYWYRQSLGQGLEFLIYFQGNSAPDKSGLPSDRFSAERTGGSVSTLTIQRTQQEDSAVYLCASSLGDRGGNQPQHFGDGTRLSIL.